This T cell receptor beta chain came from a study of blood T cell repertoires in COVID-19. This clone was detected only a few times. J lost 8 bases, V lost 5 bases, and 11 bases had no gene match. Germline V gene data show CDR1 as SGHDT and CDR2 as YYEEEE. The CDR3 length is 14 residues. Original data processing: Amplification from reference gene primers served as the basis for estimated nucleated cell counts. Profiling relied on immunoSEQ multiplex PCR, and the TCRdb table lists in-frame clones only, not all of them. V and J calls and clone size are copied from that table; D and trimming were computed from the DNA. The repertoire consists of more than 300,000 clones, with roughly four fifths occurring once and the leading ten covering around 5%.

Sequences were obtained from PBMCs or T cells enriched from blood (not recorded which). J is TRBJ1-2 and V is TRBV5-6; TRBD1 matches 8 bases. The TCR comes from a woman aged 45-60 years who had recovered from COVID-19. The CDR3 nucleotides are TGTGCCAGCAGTTGGCACCAGGGGGCGCGGGGCTACACCTTC. It codes for CASSWHQGARGYTF. Supplemented by reference TRBV5-6 and TRBJ1-2, the full variable domain reads DAGVTQSPTHLIKTRGQQVTLRCSPKSGHDTVSWYQQALGQGPQFIFQYYEEEERQRGNFPDRFSGHQFPNYSSELNVNALLLGDSALYLCASSWHQGARGYTFGSGTRLTVV.